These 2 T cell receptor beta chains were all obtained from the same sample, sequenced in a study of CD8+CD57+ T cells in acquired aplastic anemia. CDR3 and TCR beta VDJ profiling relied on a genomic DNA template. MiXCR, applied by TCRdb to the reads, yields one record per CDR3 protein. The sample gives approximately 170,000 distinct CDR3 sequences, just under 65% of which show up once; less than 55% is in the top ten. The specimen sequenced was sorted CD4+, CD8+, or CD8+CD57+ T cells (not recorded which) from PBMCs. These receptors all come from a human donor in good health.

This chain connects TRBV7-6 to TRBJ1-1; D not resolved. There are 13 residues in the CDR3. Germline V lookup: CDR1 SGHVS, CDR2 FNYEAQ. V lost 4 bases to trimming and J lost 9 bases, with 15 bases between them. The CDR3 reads CASSSANFAKAFF. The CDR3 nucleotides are TGTGCCAGCAGCTCAGCTAATTTCGCTAAAGCTTTCTTT.

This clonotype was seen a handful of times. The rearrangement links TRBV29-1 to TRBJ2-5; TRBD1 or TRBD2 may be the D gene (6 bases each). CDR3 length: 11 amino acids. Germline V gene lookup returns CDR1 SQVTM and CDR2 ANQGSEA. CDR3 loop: CVRRGRETQYF. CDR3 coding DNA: TGCGTCCGACGGGGGCGTGAGACCCAGTACTTC.